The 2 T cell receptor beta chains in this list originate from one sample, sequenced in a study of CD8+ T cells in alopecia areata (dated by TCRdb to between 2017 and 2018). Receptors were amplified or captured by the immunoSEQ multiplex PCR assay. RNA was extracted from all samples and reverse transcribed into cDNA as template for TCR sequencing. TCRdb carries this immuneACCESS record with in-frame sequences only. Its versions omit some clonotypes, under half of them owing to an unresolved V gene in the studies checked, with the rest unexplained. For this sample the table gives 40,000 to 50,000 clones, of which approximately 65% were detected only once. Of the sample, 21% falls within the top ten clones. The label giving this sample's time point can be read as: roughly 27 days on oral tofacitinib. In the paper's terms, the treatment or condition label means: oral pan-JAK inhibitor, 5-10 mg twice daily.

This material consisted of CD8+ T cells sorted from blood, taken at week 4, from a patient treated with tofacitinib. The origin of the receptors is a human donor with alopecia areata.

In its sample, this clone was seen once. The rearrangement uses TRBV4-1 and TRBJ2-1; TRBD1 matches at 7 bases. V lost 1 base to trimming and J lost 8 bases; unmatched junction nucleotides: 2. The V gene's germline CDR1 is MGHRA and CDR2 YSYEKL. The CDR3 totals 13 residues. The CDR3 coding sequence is TGCGCCAGCAGCCAAGGGACAGGCTATGAGCAGTTCTTC. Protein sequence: CASSQGTGYEQFF.

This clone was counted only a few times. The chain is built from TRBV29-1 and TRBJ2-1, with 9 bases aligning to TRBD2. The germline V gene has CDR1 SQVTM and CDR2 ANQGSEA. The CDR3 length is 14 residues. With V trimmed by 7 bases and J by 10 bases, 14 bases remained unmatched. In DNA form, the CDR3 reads TGCAGCGGCTGGGGCGGGGGGGCAAGAGGAGAGCAGTTCTTC. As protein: CSGWGGGARGEQFF.